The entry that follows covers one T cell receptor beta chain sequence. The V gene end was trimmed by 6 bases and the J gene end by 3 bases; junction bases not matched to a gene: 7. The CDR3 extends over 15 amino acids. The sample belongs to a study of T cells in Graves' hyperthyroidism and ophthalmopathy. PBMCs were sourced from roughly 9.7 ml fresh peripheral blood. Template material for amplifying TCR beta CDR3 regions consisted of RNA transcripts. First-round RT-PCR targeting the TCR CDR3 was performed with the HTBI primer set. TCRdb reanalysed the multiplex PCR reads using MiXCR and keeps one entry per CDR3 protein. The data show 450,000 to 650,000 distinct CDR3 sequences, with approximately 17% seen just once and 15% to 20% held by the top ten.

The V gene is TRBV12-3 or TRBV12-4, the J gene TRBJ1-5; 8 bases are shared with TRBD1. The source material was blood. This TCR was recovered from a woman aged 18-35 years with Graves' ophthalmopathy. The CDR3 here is CASSPDQGANQPQHF. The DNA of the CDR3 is TGTGCCAGCAGCCCCGATCAGGGGGCCAATCAGCCCCAGCATTTT.